This TCR beta chain was identified in a study of OX40 agonist ivuxolimab in advanced cancers. Note on this clone: No antigen is known for it.

The study, taken as a whole, reports: Nonresponders included some who also had low normalized T-cell clonal expansion.

This table comes from immunoSEQ multiplex PCR, and its TCRdb copy is limited to in-frame clones, with some not included. The sample shows more than 45,000 clones, roughly 86% of them seen only once. The CDR3 loop spans 11 amino acids. V lost 4 bases and J lost 1, with 3 bases in between. The V gene's germline CDR1 is DFQATT and CDR2 SNEGSKA (reference sequence). The material was CD4+ or CD8+ T cells sorted from blood, obtained in a trial of the OX40 agonist ivuxolimab. The clonotype originates from an adult with an advanced solid tumor such as melanoma, head and neck, liver or kidney cancer. The chain is built from TRBV20-1 and TRBJ2-3, with D unresolved. The CDR3 DNA reads TGCAGTGCTATGGGCACAGATACGCAGTATTTT. Residues: CSAMGTDTQYF.